This T cell receptor (beta chain) was documented in a study of blood T cell repertoires in COVID-19. The assay was immunoSEQ multiplex PCR, and TCRdb's table has in-frame clones only and misses some. The table shows some 10,000 clones, with approximately 88% occurring only once. V was cut by 0 bases and J by 11 bases, with 11 bases left in between. Germline CDR1 SGHDN, CDR2 FVKESK. CDR3 length: 13 amino acids. Sequencing was done on a sample of peripheral blood. The origin of this receptor is a human donor in a cohort sampled during active COVID-19. The chain uses TRBV14 and TRBJ2-1; D is ambiguous. The CDR3 DNA follows: TGTGCCAGCAGCCAAGAAGAGTTTTATCAGCAGTTCTTC. Translated: CASSQEEFYQQFF.